This T cell receptor (beta chain) was sequenced for a study of blood T cells in healthy people across ages (dated by TCRdb to the mid-2010s). Concerning the study at large: In model experiments, template switching captured about one uniquely barcoded TCR beta cDNA molecule for every two T cells. The study measured age-related changes in TCR beta repertoire diversity using deep sequencing normalized with unique cDNA molecular identifiers. The donors were split into four age groups: young (average about 16 years), middle-aged (roughly 39), aged (more than 60) and long-lived (under 90). Donors of different ages were randomly distributed across sequencing lanes to avoid experimental bias. Two additional independent replicas of 1 million unique cDNA reads from the same blood draw were analyzed for two donors (one aged 18 to 29 and one aged 80 or older).

The investigation overall reported the following: Because donor CMV infection status was unknown, age-related changes in expanded clonotypes were potentially confounded. The percentage of naive T cells measured by flow cytometry correlated strongly with observed TCR beta diversity. Since profiling was done on bulk unsorted PBMCs, naive and antigen-experienced compartments could not be conclusively compared. As age increased, observed TCR beta diversity per million T cells dropped in a roughly linear way, and a significant reduction was already evident by age about 40. Estimates of total diversity based on one million sequenced T cells were regarded as lower bounds and as underestimates. Compared with the aged group, more naive CD4+ T cells, fewer expanded clones and increased TCR diversity were shown by the long-lived group, suggesting age selection.

Library construction relied on 5' RACE. These reads were obtained on an Illumina HiSeq 2500. A second PCR of roughly 7 to 12 cycles was run with a J-beta primer mix and a sample-barcoded 5' primer. A unique molecular identifier was introduced onto each TCR beta cDNA molecule by a template-switch 5' adaptor carrying 12 random nucleotides. At least 3 million CDR3-containing paired-end reads were obtained from each sample. First-strand cDNA synthesis was performed from all RNA using the Mint cDNA synthesis kit, with priming by a TRBC-specific oligonucleotide. Following uracil-DNA glycosylase treatment, all cDNA underwent a first 18-cycle PCR with the universal primers M1SS and BC2_uni_R. The paper's data handling went like this. Normalization of each sample was performed by random selection of 1 million high-quality reads, each carrying a distinct molecular identifier. Reads with shared molecular identifiers were discarded instead of being binned into consensus sequences. MiTCR, with a Q25 quality threshold and the strictest error-elimination algorithm, was used for CDR3 identification, clonotype clustering and error correction. A nonparametric unseen species model with Euler transformation was used to estimate a lower bound on total TCR beta diversity. Starting from the raw public reads, TCRdb applied fastp trimming at Q25, assembled clones with MiXCR and retained in-frame beta chains. Entries are consolidated by CDR3 protein sequence, retaining the most common genes and DNA. TCRdb's processing, not the authors', yielded these V and J calls. The sample table contains about 1.4 million distinct CDR3 sequences; only one count was recorded for around 55% of them. In total, the top ten clones hold over 5% of the sample.

Details on this clonotype: The antigen it recognizes is unknown. One base away there is no much larger clone; base qualities are not given.

The donors were some 39 Caucasian individuals from Russia, aged roughly 6 to 90 years, who were systemically healthy. Around 10 milliliters of peripheral blood were collected from each donor into EDTA-treated Vacutainer tubes. Ficoll-Paque density-gradient centrifugation was used to isolate PBMCs, with at least 7 million per sample. Trizol reagent was used to extract total RNA from the PBMCs, yielding at least 5.5 micrograms per sample. For every donor, flow cytometry on a PBMC aliquot measured the percentage of naive CD45RAhigh/CD27high T cells. From cysteine to phenylalanine, the CDR3 is 12 amino acids long. Just the 36-base CDR3 DNA is kept, in frame starting at base 1. V is clipped by 3 bases and J by 8 bases, and the sequence between their germline boundaries is 10 bases long.

The specimen sequenced was blood. This receptor was taken from a man aged 18 to 29 in good health. The sequence is built from TRBV12-3 or TRBV12-4 and TRBJ1-1, and TRBD1 may be the D gene, going by 6 matching bases. The bases are TGTGCCAGCAGTTTTTTCGGGACAGAAGCTTTCTTT. This sequence encodes CASSFFGTEAFF.